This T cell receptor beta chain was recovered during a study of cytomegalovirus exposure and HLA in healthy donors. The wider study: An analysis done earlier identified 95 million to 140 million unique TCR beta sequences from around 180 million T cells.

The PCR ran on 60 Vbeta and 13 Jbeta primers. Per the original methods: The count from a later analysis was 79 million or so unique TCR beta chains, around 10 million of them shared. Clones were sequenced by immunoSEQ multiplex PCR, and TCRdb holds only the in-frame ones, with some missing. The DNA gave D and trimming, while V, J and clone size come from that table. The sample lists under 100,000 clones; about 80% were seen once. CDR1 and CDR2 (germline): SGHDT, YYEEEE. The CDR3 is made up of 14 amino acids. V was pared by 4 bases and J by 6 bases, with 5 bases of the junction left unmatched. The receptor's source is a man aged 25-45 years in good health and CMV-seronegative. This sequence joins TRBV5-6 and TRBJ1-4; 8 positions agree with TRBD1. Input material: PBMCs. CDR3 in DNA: TGTGCCAGCAGCCAGGACAGGGAGGATGAAAAACTGTTTTTT. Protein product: CASSQDREDEKLFF.